This T cell receptor beta chain was recovered during a study of T-cell memory formation after mild COVID-19. This clonotype was detected only a few times. Looked up from germline, CDR1 is LNHNV and CDR2 is YYDKDF (reference sequence). The CDR3 is made up of 15 amino acids. The V and J ends lost 0 bases and 0 bases respectively, with 9 bases between them. The authors produced TCR alpha and TCR beta cDNA libraries with sample barcodes and UMIs by 5'RACE using constant-segment primers. MiXCR, applied by TCRdb to the 5' RACE reads, yields one record per CDR3 protein. The profile shows 310,000 or so distinct CDR3 sequences, about 16% of them singletons.

This sequence originates from a man between 18 and 29 years old who had mild COVID-19 (a few samples of this study predate the infection). Cell type and time point are not known. The rearrangement uses TRBV15 and TRBJ2-7, with D maybe TRBD1 (6 bases). Sequencing used PBMCs or a T cell subset sorted from them (not recorded which). The chain's CDR3 is CATSREQGYSYEQYF. The CDR3 DNA is TGTGCCACCAGCAGAGAACAGGGTTACTCCTACGAGCAGTACTTC.